This entry is about one T cell receptor beta chain. The antigen is not known. The CDR3 is 17 residues long. PCR was performed using 60 Vbeta and 13 Jbeta primers. This table comes from immunoSEQ multiplex PCR, and its TCRdb copy is limited to in-frame clones, with some not included. Altogether approximately 110,000 clones are present, around two thirds being singletons, with the ten largest covering approximately 4.3%. The record originates from a study of cytomegalovirus exposure and HLA in healthy donors. Across the whole study: HLA-typed donors were the source of approximately 85 million unique TCRs held in an early data release. Findings and caveats of the study: TCR beta V- and J-gene trimming, according to a later analysis, was linked to a missense DCLRE1C variant. It was in a later analysis that TCR association rates were seen to vary by HLA locus, highest for DRB1 and lowest for HLA-C.

The sequencing input was PBMCs. This clonotype was sampled from a man in his 60s in good health and CMV-seropositive. V usage is TRBV21-1 and J usage is TRBJ1-6; the D call in the table, TRBD1, was not verified against the DNA. TRBV21-1 is an annotated pseudogene. Written as DNA, the CDR3 is TGTGCCAGCAGCAAAGGGGTGTATGCAGGGCTGTCGTCACCCCTCCACTTT. Translating it yields CASSKGVYAGLSSPLHF.